This T cell receptor beta chain was sequenced in a study of metastatic and nonmetastatic thyroid tumors. By proportion, this clone is medium-sized (0.01 to 0.1%). CDR1 LGHNA and CDR2 YNFKEQ come from the germline V gene. V shed 8 bases and J shed 6 bases, with 29 bases lying between them. The CDR3 extends over 17 amino acids. Before thyroid surgery, none of the patients had received any treatment. TCRdb ran MiXCR on the PCR reads. Found here are a few thousand clones, over 35% of them singletons; the top ten hold 16%. The chain joins TRBV4-2 to TRBJ2-7; the D gene could be TRBD1 or TRBD2 (5 bases each). The source of this sequence is a male donor with papillary thyroid cancer or a benign thyroid nodule (not recorded which). Some clones in this sample may be carry-over from other donors' samples. Sample: tumor tissue. This chain's CDR3 is CASSEVRGFGMLGEQYF. DNA of the CDR3: TGTGCCAGCTCCGAAGTGAGGGGTTTTGGGATGTTGGGCGAGCAGTACTTC.